This T cell receptor beta chain was retrieved from a study of blood T cell repertoires in COVID-19. Study-level information: COVID-19 samples, acute and convalescent, were from the United States, Italy and Spain.

Per the study methods: Reference gene primer amplification yielded estimated nucleated cell counts. TCRdb keeps only in-frame clones here, not all; method: immunoSEQ multiplex PCR. The D gene and trimming were derived from the DNA, and the V and J assignments and clone size from that table. The data contain around 57,000 clones, around 88% of them singletons. This clone was seen only once. V shed 1 base and J shed 5 bases, with 12 bases lying between them. The CDR3 covers 14 residues. CDR1 SGHNT and CDR2 YYREEE come from the germline V gene (reference sequence). This clonotype was sampled from a woman aged 80 or over with active COVID-19. The chain combines TRBV5-4 with TRBJ1-2, with a possible D match to TRBD1 (6 bases). Sequenced: peripheral blood. CDR3: CASSLKQGGYGYTF. The CDR3 DNA sequence: TGTGCCAGCAGCTTGAAACAGGGAGGGTATGGCTACACCTTC.